Shown below are 25 T cell receptor beta chains from a single sample sequenced in a study of a mutant IDH1 vaccine in newly diagnosed glioma. TCRdb keeps only in-frame clones here, not all; method: immunoSEQ multiplex PCR. Of just over 65,000 clones in the sample, 84% are singletons; the top ten hold 10% to 15%. Their specific antigens are unknown. The sample's time point: week 35, safety follow-up. One vaccine dose held 300 ug of mutant IDH1 20-mer peptide and came with topical imiquimod. The source material was PBMCs, sampled from a glioma patient whose treatment included an IDH1 peptide vaccine. These receptors originate from a young man with glioma.

CDR3 protein: CASSVGRGGYTF. CDR3 nucleotide sequence: TGTGCCAGCAGCGTAGGTCGGGGTGGCTACACCTTC. J is TRBJ1-2 and V is TRBV9, with D hard to call. Germline V CDR1 and CDR2: SGDLS, YYNGEE. This CDR3 has 12 amino acids. With 0 bases removed from V and 7 bases from J, the gap between germline ends came to 7 bases.

The chain is built from TRBV6-6 and TRBJ1-2, with D perhaps matching TRBD1 (6 bases). Germline assignment: CDR1 MNHNY and CDR2 SVGAGI (reference sequence). V was clipped by 7 bases and J by 2 bases, with 11 bases between them. The CDR3 loop spans 13 amino acids. CDR3 sequence: CASNLGQNYGYTF. The CDR3 nucleotides read TGTGCCAGCAACCTCGGACAGAACTATGGCTACACCTTC.

The chain recombines TRBV5-6 with TRBJ2-7, with D possibly TRBD2 on 7 matching bases. The V gene lost 7 bases and the J gene lost 2 bases, with 13 bases spanning the gap. The CDR3 totals 13 residues. Germline lookup yields CDR1 SGHDT and CDR2 YYEEEE. The CDR3 loop is CASSLGGPYEQYF. The CDR3 DNA follows: TGTGCCAGCTCCCTCGGGGGGCCCTACGAGCAGTACTTC. Full variable domain (outside the CDR3, taken from reference TRBV5-6 and TRBJ2-7): DAGVTQSPTHLIKTRGQQVTLRCSPKSGHDTVSWYQQALGQGPQFIFQYYEEEERQRGNFPDRFSGHQFPNYSSELNVNALLLGDSALYLCASSLGGPYEQYFGPGTRLTVT.

The V gene is TRBV19, the J gene TRBJ2-4; the D is unclear. The CDR3 runs to 14 residues. V dropped 3 bases and J dropped 0 bases, with 6 bases sitting between them. Germline lookup yields CDR1 LNHDA and CDR2 SQIVND (reference sequence). CDR3 coding DNA: TGTGCCAGTAGTATGGCGTTAGCCAAAAACATTCAGTACTTC. It specifies CASSMALAKNIQYF.

The chain recombines TRBV7-2 with TRBJ2-7, with 7 positions matching TRBD1. Trimming cost V 5 bases and J 2 bases; bases outside gene matches: 6. Germline assignment: CDR1 SGHTA and CDR2 FQGNSA. The CDR3 has 14 amino acids. The CDR3 reads CASSRDRSTYEQYF. Here the CDR3 DNA reads TGTGCCAGCAGCCGGGACAGATCGACCTACGAGCAGTACTTC.

CDR3 loop: CASGGLAGGNTDTQYF. DNA of the CDR3: TGTGCTAGTGGGGGACTAGCGGGGGGTAACACAGATACGCAGTATTTT. This chain links TRBV12-5 with TRBJ2-3, with 15 bases lining up with TRBD2. V shed 6 bases and J 2 bases; nucleotides not matched to a gene: 3. This CDR3 region has 16 residues. The germline V gene encodes CDR1 LGHNT and CDR2 FRNRAP.

J is TRBJ1-1 and V is TRBV5-1, with D perhaps matching TRBD1 (5 bases). Trimming removed 0 bases from V and 0 bases from J, with 12 bases in between. Germline CDR1 and CDR2: SGHRS and YFSETQ. This CDR3 region has 16 residues. The CDR3 DNA sequence: TGCGCCAGCAGCTTGGTAAAAGGGGAGTTGAACACTGAAGCTTTCTTT. It encodes CASSLVKGELNTEAFF. Combining the CDR3 with reference TRBV5-1 and TRBJ1-1 gives the whole variable domain KAGVTQTPRYLIKTRGQQVTLSCSPISGHRSVSWYQQTPGQGLQFLFEYFSETQRNKGNFPGRFSGRQFSNSRSEMNVSTLELGDSALYLCASSLVKGELNTEAFFGQGTRLTVV.

The chain employs TRBV5-1 and TRBJ1-3; D ambiguous. This CDR3 region has 14 residues. Germline lookup yields CDR1 SGHRS and CDR2 YFSETQ. The ends were cut back, 5 bases at V and 2 bases at J, with 11 bases in the middle. The CDR3, as DNA: TGCGCCAGCAGGGACCCGGCGCCTGGAAACACCATATATTTT. It codes for CASRDPAPGNTIYF.

The CDR3 DNA sequence: TGTGCCAGCAGCTGGGACAGGGTTGATACGCAGTATTTT. Encoded protein: CASSWDRVDTQYF. The chain employs TRBV5-6 and TRBJ2-3, with 9 bases fitting TRBD1. J was trimmed by 6 bases and V by 3 bases; bases with no gene match: 2. CDR3 length: 13 residues. Looked up from germline, CDR1 is SGHDT and CDR2 is YYEEEE.

The V and J genes are TRBV7-9 and TRBJ2-7; 7 bases line up with TRBD1. The CDR3 covers 13 residues. Germline assignment: CDR1 SEHNR and CDR2 FQNEAQ (reference sequence). The V segment lost 3 bases and the J segment 3 bases; nucleotides outside the gene matches: 2. The CDR3 spells CASSFGTVYEQYF. The CDR3 bases are TGTGCCAGCAGCTTTGGGACAGTCTACGAGCAGTACTTC.

CDR3 nucleotides: TGTGCCAGCAGTTTAAAAAGGGACACTGAAGCTTTCTTT. Translating it yields CASSLKRDTEAFF. The V and J genes are TRBV27 and TRBJ1-1; D uncertain. Germline V gene lookup returns CDR1 MNHEY and CDR2 SMNVEV (reference sequence). CDR3 length equals 13 residues. V gave up 2 bases and J gave up 3 bases, with 7 bases separating them.

The chain combines TRBV6-1 with TRBJ1-4, with D perhaps TRBD1 (6 bases). Looked up from germline, CDR1 is MNHNS and CDR2 is SASEGT. CDR3 length: 13 residues. V was trimmed by 6 bases and J by 11 bases, leaving 16 bases between them. The CDR3 here is CASRTGLQWKLFF. For the CDR3, the DNA is TGTGCCAGCAGAACAGGGCTCCAGTGGAAACTGTTTTTT.

Written as DNA, the CDR3 is TGTGCCAGCAGTACGGATCGTTACTCCTACGAGCAGTACTTC. This gives the protein CASSTDRYSYEQYF. V gene TRBV6-5 combines with J gene TRBJ2-7; D unclear. CDR3 length equals 14 residues. The germline CDR1 and CDR2 sequences are MNHEY and SVGAGI. V gave up 5 bases and J gave up 0 bases, with 11 bases separating them.

The rearrangement links TRBV7-2 to TRBJ1-3; 9 positions match TRBD1. Germline CDR1 and CDR2: SGHTA and FQGNSA. This CDR3 contains 17 residues. Trimming removed 5 bases from V and 0 bases from J; junction bases left unmatched: 8. This CDR3 is CASSPWTGASSGNTIYF. The CDR3 DNA sequence: TGTGCCAGCAGCCCTTGGACAGGGGCCAGCTCTGGAAACACCATATATTTT.

The chain employs TRBV21-1 and TRBJ2-7; the table names TRBD1, a call not compared with the DNA. TRBV21-1 is listed as a pseudogene. The CDR3 totals 16 residues. In DNA, the CDR3 is TGTGCCAGCAGCAAAGATGGTAGACAGAGCTCCTACGAGCAGTACTTC. Amino acid sequence: CASSKDGRQSSYEQYF.

This clone was picked up one time. The chain combines TRBV30 with TRBJ2-7, with D perhaps assigned TRBD1 or TRBD2 (6 bases each). Germline values: CDR1 GTSNPN, CDR2 SVGIG (reference sequence). There are 12 residues in the CDR3. V was clipped by 0 bases and J by 5 bases, with 8 bases between them. CDR3 nucleotide sequence: TGTGCCTGGAGTGTAGGGGGGAACGAGCAGTACTTC. This sequence encodes CAWSVGGNEQYF.

The genes are TRBV27 and TRBJ2-7; D not certain. CDR3 length: 13 residues. Germline values: CDR1 MNHEY, CDR2 SMNVEV (reference sequence). The V end lost 2 bases, the J end lost 3 bases, and 8 bases lay between the germline ends. Here the CDR3 reads CASSLNSFYEQYF. CDR3 DNA sequence: TGTGCCAGCAGTTTAAACAGCTTCTACGAGCAGTACTTC.

The V and J genes are TRBV18 and TRBJ2-7; a possible D gene is TRBD2 (6 bases). In germline, CDR1 is KGHSH, CDR2 LQKENI. With 3 bases removed from V and 0 bases from J, the gap between germline ends came to 12 bases. The CDR3 has 15 residues. CDR3 protein: CASSPYGGLSYEQYF. For the CDR3, the DNA is TGTGCCAGCTCACCCTACGGGGGACTCTCCTACGAGCAGTACTTC. Based on the CDR3 plus reference TRBV18 and TRBJ2-7, the full variable domain is NAGVMQNPRHLVRRRGQEARLRCSPMKGHSHVYWYRQLPEEGLKFMVYLQKENIIDESGMPKERFSAEFPKEGPSILRIQQVVRGDSAAYFCASSPYGGLSYEQYFGPGTRLTVT.

Concerning this clone: This sample also contains other DNA sequences that code for the same CDR3. The chain combines TRBV5-6 with TRBJ1-2; 11 bases line up with TRBD1. The germline gives CDR1 SGHDT, CDR2 YYEEEE. J lost 4 bases, V lost 3 bases, and 2 bases had no gene match. The CDR3 length is 14 residues. Here the CDR3 reads CASSSGTGGYGYTF. The DNA of the CDR3 is TGTGCCAGCAGCTCCGGGACAGGGGGCTATGGCTACACCTTC.

The chain combines TRBV2 with TRBJ1-2; the D gene is possibly TRBD1 (5 bases). Germline V gene lookup returns CDR1 SNHLY and CDR2 FYNNEI. V shed 2 bases and J shed 4 bases, with 11 bases lying between them. The CDR3 is 14 amino acids. The CDR3 spells CASSERGVLYGYTF. CDR3 DNA: TGTGCCAGCAGTGAACGGGGCGTCCTCTATGGCTACACCTTC. The full variable domain, its missing parts supplied by reference TRBV2 and TRBJ1-2, is EPEVTQTPSHQVTQMGQEVILRCVPISNHLYFYWYRQILGQKVEFLVSFYNNEISEKSEIFDDQFSVERPDGSNFTLKIRSTKLEDSAMYFCASSERGVLYGYTFGSGTRLTVV.

The genes are TRBV7-9 and TRBJ1-3; possibly TRBD1 for D (5 bases). The germline V gene encodes CDR1 SEHNR and CDR2 FQNEAQ (reference sequence). This CDR3 has 16 residues. The germline V and J ends were trimmed by 0 bases and 0 bases, with 9 bases remaining between them. For the CDR3, the DNA is TGTGCCAGCAGCTTAGCCGGGACCCTCTCTGGAAACACCATATATTTT. Its translation is CASSLAGTLSGNTIYF.

This clone was counted a few times. The chain links TRBV4-3 to TRBJ2-1, with D perhaps TRBD1 or TRBD2 (5 bases each). Deletions cut 5 bases from V and 10 bases from J, with 15 bases between. Germline-derived CDR1 and CDR2 are LGHNA and YSLEER. CDR3 length: 13 amino acids. The CDR3 nucleotides read TGCGCCAGCAGCTTTATTGGGACCGCCGAGCAGTTCTTC. It specifies CASSFIGTAEQFF.

This clone has only one observation. The J gene is TRBJ1-4, the V gene TRBV4-2; a weak D match, TRBD1 (5 bases). CDR3 length: 18 amino acids. V was cut by 0 bases and J by 7 bases, with 21 bases left in between. Germline V gives CDR1 LGHNA, CDR2 YNFKEQ. DNA for the CDR3: TGTGCCAGCAGCCAAGATATTATCGGGGCAAAGGCGGGTGAAAAACTGTTTTTT. Its translation is CASSQDIIGAKAGEKLFF.

This clone was seen once. The V gene is TRBV15, the J gene TRBJ1-4; D is unclear. The V end was cut by 5 bases, the J end by 0 bases, with 10 bases between. Germline CDR1 reads LNHNV; CDR2 reads YYDKDF (reference sequence). CDR3 size: 15 residues. The DNA for the CDR3 is TGTGCCACCAGCGATCGACAAGCAACTAATGAAAAACTGTTTTTT. Translated: CATSDRQATNEKLFF.

This clone was seen more than once but under ten times. The CDR3 coding sequence is TGCGCCAGCAGCCGCTCACAGGAGGTAAACACTGAAGCTTTCTTT. Protein product: CASSRSQEVNTEAFF. The J gene is TRBJ1-1, the V gene TRBV4-1, with D tentatively TRBD1 (5 bases). The V gene lost 4 bases and the J gene lost 2 bases, with 14 bases spanning the gap. Germline CDR1 MGHRA, CDR2 YSYEKL. The CDR3 totals 15 residues.